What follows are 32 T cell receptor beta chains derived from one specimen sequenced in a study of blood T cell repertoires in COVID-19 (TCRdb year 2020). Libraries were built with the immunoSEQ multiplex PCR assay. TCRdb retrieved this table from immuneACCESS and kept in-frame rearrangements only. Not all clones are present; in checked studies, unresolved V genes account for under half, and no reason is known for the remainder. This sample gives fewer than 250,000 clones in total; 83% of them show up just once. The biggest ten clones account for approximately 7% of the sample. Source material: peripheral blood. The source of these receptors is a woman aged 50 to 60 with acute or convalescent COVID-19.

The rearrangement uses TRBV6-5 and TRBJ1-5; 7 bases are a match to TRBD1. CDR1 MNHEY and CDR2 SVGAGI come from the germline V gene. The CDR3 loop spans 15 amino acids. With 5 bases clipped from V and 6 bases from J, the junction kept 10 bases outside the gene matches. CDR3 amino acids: CASSLTGDPSQPQHF. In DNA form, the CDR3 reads TGTGCCAGCAGTCTAACAGGGGATCCGAGTCAGCCCCAGCATTTT.

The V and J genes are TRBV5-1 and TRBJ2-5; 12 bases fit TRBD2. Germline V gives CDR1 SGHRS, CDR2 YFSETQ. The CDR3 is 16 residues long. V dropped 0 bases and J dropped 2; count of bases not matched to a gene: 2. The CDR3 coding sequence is TGCGCCAGCAGCTTGGGGACTAGCGGGGTACAAGAGACCCAGTACTTC. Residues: CASSLGTSGVQETQYF.

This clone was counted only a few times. CDR3 sequence (DNA): TGTGCCAGCAGCTTGATTAGTTGGGAGAGCTCCTACAATGAGCAGTTCTTC. This gives the protein CASSLISWESSYNEQFF. J is TRBJ2-1 and V is TRBV5-4; the D gene is possibly TRBD2 (5 bases). The germline gives CDR1 SGHNT, CDR2 YYREEE (reference sequence). Trimming stripped 1 base from V and 0 bases from J, with 14 bases between. The CDR3 is 17 amino acids. Using reference TRBV5-4 and TRBJ2-1 for the parts outside the CDR3, the full variable domain is ETGVTQSPTHLIKTRGQQVTLRCSSQSGHNTVSWYQQALGQGPQFIFQYYREEENGRGNFPPRFSGLQFPNYSSELNVNALELDDSALYLCASSLISWESSYNEQFFGPGTRLTVL.

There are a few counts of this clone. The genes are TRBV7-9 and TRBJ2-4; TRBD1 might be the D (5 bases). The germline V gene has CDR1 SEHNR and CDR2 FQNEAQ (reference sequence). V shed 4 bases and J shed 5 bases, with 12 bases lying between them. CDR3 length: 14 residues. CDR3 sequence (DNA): TGTGCCAGCAGCTCACAGGATTGGCAAAACATTCAGTACTTC. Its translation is CASSSQDWQNIQYF. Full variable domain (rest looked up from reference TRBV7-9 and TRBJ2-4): DTGVSQNPRHKITKRGQNVTFRCDPISEHNRLYWYRQTLGQGPEFLTYFQNEAQLEKSRLLSDRFSAERPKGSFSTLEIQRTEQGDSAMYLCASSSQDWQNIQYFGAGTRLSVL.

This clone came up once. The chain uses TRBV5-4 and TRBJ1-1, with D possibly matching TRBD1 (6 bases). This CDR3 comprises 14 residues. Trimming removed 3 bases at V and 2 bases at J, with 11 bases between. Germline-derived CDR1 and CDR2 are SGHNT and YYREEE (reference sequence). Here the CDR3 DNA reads TGTGCCAGCAGCTCCCAACAGGGCAACACTGAAGCTTTCTTT. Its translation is CASSSQQGNTEAFF.

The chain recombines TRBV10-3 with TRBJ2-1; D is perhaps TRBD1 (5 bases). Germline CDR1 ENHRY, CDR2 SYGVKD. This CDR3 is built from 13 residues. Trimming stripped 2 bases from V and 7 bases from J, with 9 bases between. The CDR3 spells CAISERGSNEQFF. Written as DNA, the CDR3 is TGTGCCATCAGTGAGAGGGGAAGTAATGAGCAGTTCTTC.

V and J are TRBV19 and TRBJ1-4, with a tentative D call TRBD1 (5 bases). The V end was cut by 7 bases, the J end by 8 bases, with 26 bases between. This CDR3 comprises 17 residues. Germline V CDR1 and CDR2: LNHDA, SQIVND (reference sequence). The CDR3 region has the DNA TGTGCCAGTACCCACACCACCGTAGGAGACAGACGCGAAAAACTGTTTTTT. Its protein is CASTHTTVGDRREKLFF.

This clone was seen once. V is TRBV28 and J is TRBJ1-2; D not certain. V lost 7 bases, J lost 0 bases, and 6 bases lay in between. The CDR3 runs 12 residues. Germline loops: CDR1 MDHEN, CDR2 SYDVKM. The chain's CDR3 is CASMQANYGYTF. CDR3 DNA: TGTGCCAGCATGCAGGCTAACTATGGCTACACCTTC.

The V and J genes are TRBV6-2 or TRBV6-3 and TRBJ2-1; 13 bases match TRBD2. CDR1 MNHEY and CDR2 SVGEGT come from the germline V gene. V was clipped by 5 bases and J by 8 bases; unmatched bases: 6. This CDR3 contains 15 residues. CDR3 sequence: CASSDRLAGGDEQFF. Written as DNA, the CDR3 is TGTGCCAGCAGTGATCGACTAGCGGGGGGAGATGAGCAGTTCTTC.

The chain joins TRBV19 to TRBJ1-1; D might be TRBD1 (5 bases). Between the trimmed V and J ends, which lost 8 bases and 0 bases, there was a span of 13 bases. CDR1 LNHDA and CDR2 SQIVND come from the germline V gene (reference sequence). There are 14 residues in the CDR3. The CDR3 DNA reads TGTGCCAGTGCCATGGACAAAATGAACACTGAAGCTTTCTTT. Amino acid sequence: CASAMDKMNTEAFF.

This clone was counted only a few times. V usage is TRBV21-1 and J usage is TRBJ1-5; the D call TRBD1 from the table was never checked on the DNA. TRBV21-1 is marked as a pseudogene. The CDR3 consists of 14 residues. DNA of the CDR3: TGTGCCAGCAGAGACGGACACGACAATCAGCCCCAGCATTTT. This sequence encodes CASRDGHDNQPQHF.

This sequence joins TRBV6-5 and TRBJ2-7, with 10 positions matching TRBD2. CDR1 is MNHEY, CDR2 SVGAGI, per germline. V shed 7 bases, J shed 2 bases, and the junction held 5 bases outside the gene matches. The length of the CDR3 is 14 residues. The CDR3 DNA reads TGTGCCAGCAAAAGGACTAGCGGCCCCTACGAGCAGTACTTC. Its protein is CASKRTSGPYEQYF.

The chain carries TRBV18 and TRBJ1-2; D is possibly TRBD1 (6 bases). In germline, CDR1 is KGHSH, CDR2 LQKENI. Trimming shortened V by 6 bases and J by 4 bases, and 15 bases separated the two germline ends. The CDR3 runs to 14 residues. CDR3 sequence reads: CASSTTGYFYGYTF. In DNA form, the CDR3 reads TGTGCCAGCTCTACAACAGGGTACTTCTATGGCTACACCTTC.

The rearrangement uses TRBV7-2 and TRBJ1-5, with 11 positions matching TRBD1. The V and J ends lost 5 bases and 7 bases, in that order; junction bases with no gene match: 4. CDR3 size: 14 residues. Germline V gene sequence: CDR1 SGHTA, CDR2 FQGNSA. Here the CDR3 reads CASSPGTGGQPQHF. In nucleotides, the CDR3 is TGTGCCAGCAGCCCGGGGACAGGGGGGCAGCCCCAGCATTTT. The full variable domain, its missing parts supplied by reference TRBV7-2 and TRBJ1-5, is GAGVSQSPSNKVTEKGKDVELRCDPISGHTALYWYRQSLGQGLEFLIYFQGNSAPDKSGLPSDRFSAERTGGSVSTLTIQRTQQEDSAVYLCASSPGTGGQPQHFGDGTRLSIL.

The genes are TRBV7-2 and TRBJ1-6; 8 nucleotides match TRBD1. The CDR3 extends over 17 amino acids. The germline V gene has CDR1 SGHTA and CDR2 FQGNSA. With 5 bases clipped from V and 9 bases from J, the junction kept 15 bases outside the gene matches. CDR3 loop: CASSATGGRGAISPLHF. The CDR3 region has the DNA TGTGCCAGCAGCGCAACAGGGGGGCGCGGGGCTATTTCACCCCTCCACTTT.

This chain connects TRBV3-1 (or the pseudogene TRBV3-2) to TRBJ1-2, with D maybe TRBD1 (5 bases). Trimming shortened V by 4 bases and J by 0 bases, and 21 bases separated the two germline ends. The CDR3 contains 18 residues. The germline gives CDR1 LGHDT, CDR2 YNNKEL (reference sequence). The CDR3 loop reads CASSPKAKNRLANYGYTF. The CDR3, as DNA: TGTGCCAGCAGCCCAAAGGCCAAAAACAGGTTAGCTAACTATGGCTACACCTTC.

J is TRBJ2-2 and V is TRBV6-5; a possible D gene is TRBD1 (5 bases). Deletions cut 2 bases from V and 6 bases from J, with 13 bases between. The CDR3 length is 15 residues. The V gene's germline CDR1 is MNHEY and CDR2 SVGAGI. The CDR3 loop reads CASSYGGALSGELFF. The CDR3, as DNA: TGTGCCAGCAGTTACGGTGGGGCGCTCTCCGGGGAGCTGTTTTTT.

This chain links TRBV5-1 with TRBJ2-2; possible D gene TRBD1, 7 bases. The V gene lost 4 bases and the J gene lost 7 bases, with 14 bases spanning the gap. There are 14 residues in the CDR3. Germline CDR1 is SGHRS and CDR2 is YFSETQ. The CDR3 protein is CASSAGGPIGELFF. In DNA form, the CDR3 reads TGCGCCAGCAGCGCAGGGGGGCCTATCGGGGAGCTGTTTTTT.

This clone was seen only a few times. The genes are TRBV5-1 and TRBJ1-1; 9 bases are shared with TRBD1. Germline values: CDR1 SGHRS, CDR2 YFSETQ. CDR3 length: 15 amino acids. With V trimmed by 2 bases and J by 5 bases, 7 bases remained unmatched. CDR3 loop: CASSFTRTGETEAFF. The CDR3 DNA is TGCGCCAGCAGCTTCACTAGGACAGGGGAGACTGAAGCTTTCTTT.

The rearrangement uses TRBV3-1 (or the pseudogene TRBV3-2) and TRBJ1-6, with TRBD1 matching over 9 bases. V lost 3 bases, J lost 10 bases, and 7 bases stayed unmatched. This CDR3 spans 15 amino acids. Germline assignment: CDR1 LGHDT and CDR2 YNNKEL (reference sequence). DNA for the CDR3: TGTGCCAGCAGCCAGCCGGGACAGGGTCGATCACCCCTCCACTTT. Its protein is CASSQPGQGRSPLHF.

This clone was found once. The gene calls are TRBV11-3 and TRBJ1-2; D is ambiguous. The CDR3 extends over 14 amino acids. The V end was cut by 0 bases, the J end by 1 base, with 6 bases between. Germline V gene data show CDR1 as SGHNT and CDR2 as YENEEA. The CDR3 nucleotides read TGTGCCAGCAGCTTAGAGGGCAGTAACTATGGCTACACCTTC. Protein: CASSLEGSNYGYTF.

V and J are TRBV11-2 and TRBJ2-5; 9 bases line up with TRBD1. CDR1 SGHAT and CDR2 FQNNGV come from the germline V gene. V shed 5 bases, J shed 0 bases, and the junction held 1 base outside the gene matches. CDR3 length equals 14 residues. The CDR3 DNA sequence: TGTGCCAGCAGCCGACAGGGGGACCAAGAGACCCAGTACTTC. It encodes CASSRQGDQETQYF.

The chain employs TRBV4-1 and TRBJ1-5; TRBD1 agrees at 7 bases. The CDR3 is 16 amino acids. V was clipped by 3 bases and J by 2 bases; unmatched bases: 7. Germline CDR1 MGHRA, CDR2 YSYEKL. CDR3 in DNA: TGCGCCAGCAGCCACGGTTTTACAGGGGGCAATCAGCCCCAGCATTTT. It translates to CASSHGFTGGNQPQHF.

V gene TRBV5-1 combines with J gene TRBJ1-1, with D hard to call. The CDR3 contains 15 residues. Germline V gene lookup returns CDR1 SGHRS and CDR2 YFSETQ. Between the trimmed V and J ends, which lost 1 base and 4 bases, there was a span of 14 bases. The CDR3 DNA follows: TGCGCCAGCAGCTTGCTAGTTGCCGCGGGCACTGAAGCTTTCTTT. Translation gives CASSLLVAAGTEAFF.

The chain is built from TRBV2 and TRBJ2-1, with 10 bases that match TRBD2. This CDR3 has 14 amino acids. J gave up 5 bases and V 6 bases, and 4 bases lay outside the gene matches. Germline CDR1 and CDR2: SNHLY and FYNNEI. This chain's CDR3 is CASRSGGENNEQFF. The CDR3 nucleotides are TGTGCCAGCAGGAGCGGGGGGGAAAACAATGAGCAGTTCTTC.

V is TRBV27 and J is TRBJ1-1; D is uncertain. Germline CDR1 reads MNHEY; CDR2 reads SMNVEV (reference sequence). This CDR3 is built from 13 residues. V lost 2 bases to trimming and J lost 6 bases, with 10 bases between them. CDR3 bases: TGTGCCAGCAGTTTAGTGCGCAGGTCTGAAGCTTTCTTT. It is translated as CASSLVRRSEAFF.

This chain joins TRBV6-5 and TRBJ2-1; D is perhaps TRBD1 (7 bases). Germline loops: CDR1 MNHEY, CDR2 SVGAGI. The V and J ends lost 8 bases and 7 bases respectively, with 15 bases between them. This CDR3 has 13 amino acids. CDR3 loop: CASRQGGKNEQFF. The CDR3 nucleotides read TGTGCCAGCCGACAGGGAGGTAAAAATGAGCAGTTCTTC.

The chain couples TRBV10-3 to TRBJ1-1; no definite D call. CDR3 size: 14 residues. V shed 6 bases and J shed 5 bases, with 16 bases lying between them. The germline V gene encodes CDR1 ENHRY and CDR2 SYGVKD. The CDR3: CAISSIESRTEAFF. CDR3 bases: TGTGCCATCAGCTCAATTGAATCGAGGACTGAAGCTTTCTTT.

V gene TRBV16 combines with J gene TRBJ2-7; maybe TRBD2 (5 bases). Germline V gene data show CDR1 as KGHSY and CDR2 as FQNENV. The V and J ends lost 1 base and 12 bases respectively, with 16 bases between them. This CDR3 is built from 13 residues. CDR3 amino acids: CASSQYSEQEGYF. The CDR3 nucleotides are TGTGCCAGCAGCCAATATTCAGAGCAAGAGGGGTACTTC.

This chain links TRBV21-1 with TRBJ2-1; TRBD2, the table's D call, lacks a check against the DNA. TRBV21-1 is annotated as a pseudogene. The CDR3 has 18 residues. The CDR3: CASIPAWGRTKSYNEQFF. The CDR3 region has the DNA TGTGCCAGCATCCCGGCCTGGGGGAGGACCAAGTCCTACAATGAGCAGTTCTTC.

The CDR3 sequence is CASSYSAGDQPQHF. CDR3 in DNA: TGTGCCAGCAGTTACTCGGCAGGGGATCAGCCCCAGCATTTT. This sequence joins TRBV6-5 and TRBJ1-5; D perhaps matches TRBD1 (6 bases). Trimming left V 0 bases short and J 5 bases short, with 8 bases between. The germline gives CDR1 MNHEY, CDR2 SVGAGI. The CDR3 loop spans 14 amino acids.

The CDR3 bases are TGTGCCAGCAGCGAGGCGGGGGAGGAAAAACTGTTTTTT. Protein sequence: CASSEAGEEKLFF. The chain links TRBV9 to TRBJ1-4, with D perhaps TRBD1 (5 bases). The V end lost 3 bases, the J end lost 8 bases, and 11 bases lay between the germline ends. Germline loops: CDR1 SGDLS, CDR2 YYNGEE. The CDR3 has 13 residues.